This TCR beta chain was sequenced during a study of siplizumab effects on memory and regulatory T cells. The method was immunoSEQ multiplex PCR; TCRdb's version includes in-frame clones alone and lacks a portion of them. The sample carries just over 60,000 clones, around three quarters recorded once. Study-wide results and limits: Researchers did not confirm the suppressive function of proliferating Tregs from siplizumab cultures.

Germline V gene data show CDR1 as SGHNT and CDR2 as YYREEE (reference sequence). Deletions cut 0 bases from V and 8 bases from J, with 8 bases between. The CDR3 runs to 12 residues. As regards this clone: Its specificity is unknown.

This receptor was obtained from a human donor in good health. The chain joins TRBV5-4 to TRBJ1-1; D unresolved. The sequencing sample was made of memory CD4+ T cells sorted from blood. CDR3 nucleotide sequence: TGTGCCAGCAGCTTGGCCAATACCGAAGCTTTCTTT. Residues: CASSLANTEAFF.